The 32 T cell receptor beta chains given below trace back to one sample, sequenced in a study of identical twins. One entry per CDR3 protein results from TCRdb running MiXCR on the 5' RACE reads. The table has 400,000 to 500,000 distinct CDR3 sequences, approximately 14% seen once. These data were also reused for a study on yellow fever vaccine responses in identical twins.

The sequenced sample consisted of CD4+ T cells sorted from blood. The receptors shown here come from a woman aged 18-29 years in good health.

The chain couples TRBV29-1 to TRBJ2-2, with D perhaps TRBD2 (6 bases). The CDR3 is 14 residues long. The germline V gene encodes CDR1 SQVTM and CDR2 ANQGSEA. Trimming took off 5 bases at V and 0 bases at J, with 10 bases between the two ends. CDR3 protein: CSVFGGTNTGELFF. The CDR3 bases are TGCAGCGTTTTCGGGGGAACGAACACCGGGGAGCTGTTTTTT.

The chain links TRBV7-3 to TRBJ2-3; D gene uncertain. The germline V gene has CDR1 SGHTA and CDR2 FQGTGA. CDR3 length equals 15 residues. V lost 1 base, J lost 2 bases, and 10 bases lay in between. CDR3 in amino acids: CASSLIGFNTDTQYF. The CDR3 DNA reads TGTGCCAGCAGCTTAATCGGATTTAACACAGATACGCAGTATTTT. Looking up the rest from reference TRBV7-3 and TRBJ2-3 gives the full variable domain: GAGVSQTPSNKVTEKGKYVELRCDPISGHTALYWYRQSLGQGPEFLIYFQGTGAADDSGLPNDRFFAVRPEGSVSTLKIQRTERGDSAVYLCASSLIGFNTDTQYFGPGTRLTVL.

This rearrangement joins TRBV7-2 to TRBJ2-7; 9 bases map to TRBD2. The junction had 5 bases not matched to a gene; V was cut back by 1 base and J by 1 base. The CDR3 contains 16 residues. CDR1 and CDR2 from the germline V gene are SGHTA and FQGNSA. The CDR3, as DNA: TGTGCCAGCAGCTTAGGACTAGCGGTACAGTCCTACGAGCAGTACTTC. Protein product: CASSLGLAVQSYEQYF.

The genes are TRBV20-1 and TRBJ2-7, with 12 bases that match TRBD2. Per germline, CDR1 DFQATT and CDR2 SNEGSKA (reference sequence). Trimming at V came to 3 bases and at J to 3 bases, leaving 3 bases not matched to a gene. This CDR3 has 14 residues. The CDR3 nucleotides are TGCAGTGCTAGCCGACTAGCGGGAGACTACGAGCAGTACTTC. Protein sequence: CSASRLAGDYEQYF.

This clonotype has just a few counts. The chain links TRBV6-1 to TRBJ2-3; D possibly corresponds to TRBD1 (6 bases). The CDR3 is made up of 14 amino acids. V was pared by 6 bases and J by 3 bases, with 13 bases between. The V gene's germline CDR1 is MNHNS and CDR2 SASEGT. The CDR3 region is CASRKNTGTDTQYF. The CDR3, as DNA: TGTGCCAGCAGGAAAAACACAGGGACAGATACGCAGTATTTT.

This clonotype appeared a few times. The chain links TRBV19 to TRBJ2-3; 9 nucleotides line up with TRBD2. The CDR3 contains 15 residues. The germline gives CDR1 LNHDA, CDR2 SQIVND (reference sequence). V lost 2 bases, J lost 4 bases, and 4 bases stayed unmatched. In DNA, the CDR3 is TGTGCCAGTAGTATACTAGCGGGGCTCGCAGATACGCAGTATTTT. It specifies CASSILAGLADTQYF.

The rearrangement joins TRBV5-1 to TRBJ2-7; a possible D gene is TRBD1 (5 bases). The CDR3 is made up of 15 amino acids. Per germline, CDR1 SGHRS and CDR2 YFSETQ. V lost 4 bases and J 0 bases, leaving 14 bases between the germline ends. CDR3 region: CASSAGQGLSYEQYF. CDR3 nucleotide sequence: TGCGCCAGCAGCGCCGGGCAGGGTCTCTCCTACGAGCAGTACTTC.

The J gene is TRBJ2-3, the V gene TRBV7-2, with D tentatively TRBD2 (6 bases). The CDR3 spans 15 residues. The V end lost 2 bases, the J end lost 3 bases, and 12 bases lay between the germline ends. Per germline, CDR1 SGHTA and CDR2 FQGNSA. The CDR3 sequence is CASSLSLATTDTQYF. For the CDR3, the DNA is TGTGCCAGCAGCTTATCACTAGCCACGACAGATACGCAGTATTTT.

This clonotype showed up just a few times. The gene calls are TRBV5-6 and TRBJ1-6, with 7 bases lining up with TRBD1. The CDR3 sequence is 15 residues long. Germline loops: CDR1 SGHDT, CDR2 YYEEEE. V shed 0 bases, J shed 10 bases, and the junction held 7 bases outside the gene matches. The CDR3 DNA follows: TGTGCCAGCAGCTTGGCGAGGGGGCTGGGATCACCCCTCCACTTT. Its protein product is CASSLARGLGSPLHF.

The rearrangement links TRBV15 to TRBJ2-7; D not certain. V dropped 0 bases and J dropped 4 bases, with 10 bases sitting between them. From germline, CDR1 is LNHNV and CDR2 YYDKDF (reference sequence). This CDR3 is built from 14 residues. The DNA of the CDR3 is TGTGCCACCAGCAGAGATAAGGGCCCGTACGAGCAGTACTTC. Translated, it gives CATSRDKGPYEQYF.

A few counts support this clonotype. The V call is TRBV18, the J call TRBJ2-2; D might be TRBD2 (6 bases). The CDR3 loop spans 13 amino acids. CDR1 and CDR2 (germline): KGHSH, LQKENI. Deletions cut 8 bases from V and 2 bases from J, with 9 bases between. CDR3 loop: CASLGGNTGELFF. Here the CDR3 DNA reads TGTGCCAGCCTCGGGGGTAACACCGGGGAGCTGTTTTTT.

The J gene is TRBJ2-2, the V gene TRBV18; D gene uncertain. Trimming left V 1 base short and J 4 bases short, with 7 bases between. Germline CDR1 KGHSH, CDR2 LQKENI. CDR3 length equals 14 residues. The CDR3 region has the DNA TGTGCCAGCTCACCACGTTTGAGCACCGGGGAGCTGTTTTTT. Translated: CASSPRLSTGELFF.

The chain combines TRBV7-2 with TRBJ1-5, with D possibly being TRBD1 (5 bases). The CDR3 is 13 residues long. Germline values: CDR1 SGHTA, CDR2 FQGNSA. With 3 bases removed from V and 7 bases from J, the gap between germline ends came to 10 bases. The DNA for the CDR3 is TGTGCCAGCAGCTTTACAGGACCGCAGCCCCAGCATTTT. Its translation: CASSFTGPQPQHF.

This chain links TRBV23-1 with TRBJ1-5; D gene ambiguous. TRBV23-1 is classed as an ORF, of uncertain function. The CDR3 has 16 residues. The germline V and J ends were trimmed by 4 bases and 5 bases, with 18 bases remaining between them. CDR3 amino acids: CASSLTVEKVHQPQHF. Here the CDR3 DNA reads TGCGCCAGCAGTCTTACAGTCGAAAAGGTCCATCAGCCCCAGCATTTT.

This clonotype occurred a few times. The chain uses TRBV5-1 and TRBJ2-2; unclear D gene. Germline CDR1 and CDR2: SGHRS and YFSETQ. The CDR3 consists of 16 residues. V was cut by 0 bases and J by 4 bases, with 13 bases left in between. The CDR3 reads CASSLVQGLGTGELFF. The CDR3 nucleotides read TGCGCCAGCAGCTTGGTACAAGGGCTGGGCACCGGGGAGCTGTTTTTT.

This clonotype was detected ten times or more. V is TRBV18 and J is TRBJ2-7; D tentatively fits TRBD1 or TRBD2 (5 bases each). V lost 8 bases and J lost 1, with 15 bases in between. Germline V gene lookup returns CDR1 KGHSH and CDR2 LQKENI. The CDR3 contains 14 residues. The CDR3: CASSPGTVSYEQYF. In DNA, the CDR3 is TGTGCCAGCAGTCCTGGGACGGTATCCTACGAGCAGTACTTC.

Only a few counts were recorded for this clonotype. The chain couples TRBV7-2 to TRBJ2-2; D tentatively fits TRBD1 or TRBD2 (5 bases each). Per the germline V gene, CDR1 is SGHTA and CDR2 is FQGNSA. Trimming stripped 5 bases from V and 8 bases from J, with 18 bases between. The CDR3 is made up of 15 amino acids. The CDR3 is CASSLKTRDGGELFF. The CDR3 DNA is TGTGCCAGCAGCCTAAAGACCCGGGACGGGGGGGAGCTGTTTTTT.

The chain employs TRBV6-4 and TRBJ2-1; 13 bases line up with TRBD2. The germline V gene has CDR1 MRHNA and CDR2 SNTAGT. This CDR3 spans 17 amino acids. V gave up 4 bases and J gave up 7 bases; unmatched junction bases: 10. The CDR3 bases are TGTGCCAGCAGTGCCCAGAGACTAGCGGGGGGAAAGAATGAGCAGTTCTTC. Amino acid sequence: CASSAQRLAGGKNEQFF.

This clonotype was observed many times. The chain uses TRBV20-1 and TRBJ1-4; D ambiguous. The CDR3 loop spans 15 amino acids. The V gene's germline CDR1 is DFQATT and CDR2 SNEGSKA (reference sequence). Trimming pared 0 bases from V and 7 bases from J, leaving 15 bases between. This chain's CDR3 is CSARDLSTVGEKLFF. CDR3 nucleotides: TGCAGTGCTAGAGATCTTTCGACGGTGGGTGAAAAACTGTTTTTT.

This clonotype appeared a few times. V is TRBV5-1 and J is TRBJ2-7, with 7 bases aligning to TRBD2. The CDR3 loop spans 14 amino acids. Germline V gene data show CDR1 as SGHRS and CDR2 as YFSETQ. With V trimmed by 0 bases and J by 3 bases, 3 bases remained unmatched. The CDR3 nucleotides read TGCGCCAGCAGCTTGGGCGGGAGTAACTACGAGCAGTACTTC. This gives the protein CASSLGGSNYEQYF. Full variable domain (rest looked up from reference TRBV5-1 and TRBJ2-7): KAGVTQTPRYLIKTRGQQVTLSCSPISGHRSVSWYQQTPGQGLQFLFEYFSETQRNKGNFPGRFSGRQFSNSRSEMNVSTLELGDSALYLCASSLGGSNYEQYFGPGTRLTVT.

The genes are TRBV7-3 and TRBJ2-2, with D possibly being TRBD1 (6 bases). In germline, CDR1 is SGHTA, CDR2 FQGTGA. Trimming took off 2 bases at V and 4 bases at J, with 14 bases between the two ends. This CDR3 is 16 amino acids long. The CDR3 sequence is CASSLFGGIGTGELFF. CDR3 bases: TGTGCCAGCAGCTTATTTGGGGGCATCGGCACCGGGGAGCTGTTTTTT. Full variable domain (outside the CDR3, taken from reference TRBV7-3 and TRBJ2-2): GAGVSQTPSNKVTEKGKYVELRCDPISGHTALYWYRQSLGQGPEFLIYFQGTGAADDSGLPNDRFFAVRPEGSVSTLKIQRTERGDSAVYLCASSLFGGIGTGELFFGEGSRLTVL.

The gene calls are TRBV10-1 and TRBJ2-2; D is undetermined. Germline values: CDR1 WNHNN, CDR2 SYGVQD (reference sequence). Trimming took 2 bases from V and 7 from J, leaving 5 bases between them. CDR3 length equals 12 residues. The CDR3 region is CASSELVGELFF. For the CDR3, the DNA is TGCGCCAGCAGTGAGCTAGTCGGGGAGCTGTTTTTT.

The chain links TRBV18 to TRBJ1-4; D uncertain. The CDR3 runs 14 residues. Germline V gives CDR1 KGHSH, CDR2 LQKENI. Trimming shortened V by 5 bases and J by 8 bases, and 15 bases separated the two germline ends. CDR3 amino acids: CASSSGPAGEKLFF. Here the CDR3 DNA reads TGTGCCAGCTCATCCGGACCCGCCGGGGAAAAACTGTTTTTT.

The chain uses TRBV6-1 and TRBJ2-3; D ambiguous. V dropped 6 bases and J dropped 0 bases, with 10 bases sitting between them. The CDR3 covers 14 residues. Germline V gives CDR1 MNHNS, CDR2 SASEGT. This CDR3 reads CASSPWHSTDTQYF. The CDR3 coding sequence is TGTGCCAGCAGCCCATGGCACAGCACAGATACGCAGTATTTT.

This chain joins TRBV6-1 and TRBJ2-5; 9 positions agree with TRBD1. V trimming: 5 bases; J trimming: 4 bases; junction bases outside the gene matches: 5. The germline CDR1 and CDR2 sequences are MNHNS and SASEGT. The CDR3 runs to 14 residues. DNA for the CDR3: TGTGCCAGCAGTCATGTGGACAGGGGAGAGACCCAGTACTTC. This gives the protein CASSHVDRGETQYF.

This clonotype turned up a few times. J is TRBJ2-1 and V is TRBV2; D not certain. CDR1 is SNHLY and CDR2 is FYNNEI in the germline V gene. The CDR3 extends over 15 amino acids. Trimming took 3 bases from V and 4 from J, leaving 13 bases between them. The CDR3 loop reads CASSEGNPRYNEQFF. CDR3 bases: TGTGCCAGCAGTGAGGGGAACCCTAGGTACAATGAGCAGTTCTTC. The full variable domain, completed using reference TRBV2 and TRBJ2-1, is EPEVTQTPSHQVTQMGQEVILRCVPISNHLYFYWYRQILGQKVEFLVSFYNNEISEKSEIFDDQFSVERPDGSNFTLKIRSTKLEDSAMYFCASSEGNPRYNEQFFGPGTRLTVL.

This chain connects TRBV20-1 to TRBJ2-2, with TRBD2 identical over 12 bases. Germline V lookup: CDR1 DFQATT, CDR2 SNEGSKA (reference sequence). This CDR3 region has 17 residues. V gave up 1 base and J gave up 7 bases; unmatched junction bases: 10. The CDR3 protein is CSARVLAGGPVLGELFF. In DNA, the CDR3 is TGCAGTGCTAGAGTCCTAGCGGGGGGGCCGGTTCTCGGGGAGCTGTTTTTT.

This clonotype was detected a few times. The chain recombines TRBV2 with TRBJ2-3, with 7 positions matching TRBD1. This CDR3 spans 15 amino acids. Germline assignment: CDR1 SNHLY and CDR2 FYNNEI. Unmatched junction bases numbered 9, after V lost 7 bases and J lost 2 bases. This chain's CDR3 is CASTPGQKYTDTQYF. The CDR3 DNA sequence: TGTGCCAGCACACCGGGACAGAAATACACAGATACGCAGTATTTT.

V and J are TRBV25-1 and TRBJ2-7, with D unclear. Germline CDR1 MGHDK, CDR2 SYGVNS. CDR3 length: 13 residues. V was trimmed by 4 bases and J by 0 bases, leaving 7 bases between them. Here the CDR3 DNA reads TGTGCCAGCAGTGCCGGCGCCTCCTACGAGCAGTACTTC. Amino acid sequence: CASSAGASYEQYF.

This clonotype was counted once. This chain links TRBV7-2 with TRBJ2-1; D uncertain. This CDR3 contains 13 residues. V shed 2 bases and J shed 9 bases, with 11 bases lying between them. The V gene's germline CDR1 is SGHTA and CDR2 FQGNSA. The CDR3: CASSLRLTGEQFF. In DNA, the CDR3 is TGTGCCAGCAGCTTAAGGTTAACCGGTGAGCAGTTCTTC.

This chain joins TRBV6-2 or TRBV6-3 and TRBJ2-7, with 7 bases fitting TRBD2. V lost 11 bases to trimming and J lost 3 bases; unmatched junction nucleotides: 10. This CDR3 comprises 13 residues. Germline-derived CDR1 and CDR2 are MNHEY and SVGEGT. CDR3: CAGGSGGSYEQYF. The CDR3, as DNA: TGTGCCGGGGGGTCGGGCGGGAGCTACGAGCAGTACTTC.

The chain's CDR3 is CASSLLASTTGNEQFF. The CDR3 coding sequence is TGCGCCAGCAGCCTGCTAGCGTCCACGACTGGCAATGAGCAGTTCTTC. The chain carries TRBV4-1 and TRBJ2-1, with D possibly matching TRBD2 (6 bases). The CDR3 runs to 16 residues. Germline V gene sequence: CDR1 MGHRA, CDR2 YSYEKL. Trimming removed 4 bases from V and 6 bases from J, with 19 bases in between.